This passage covers 5 T cell receptor beta chains from one sample sequenced in a study of T cells in Graves' hyperthyroidism and ophthalmopathy. RNA transcripts provided the source from which TCR beta CDR3 regions were amplified. First-round RT-PCR with HTBI primers amplified the TCR CDR3 region. TCRdb processed the multiplex PCR reads anew with MiXCR; each CDR3 protein has one entry. Of 450,000 to 550,000 distinct CDR3 sequences listed, approximately 24% are singletons. The sequenced material came from blood. These receptors all come from a young woman with Graves' ophthalmopathy.

Ten or more counts support this clonotype. This chain joins TRBV20-1 and TRBJ1-2; 9 positions agree with TRBD1. The V gene's germline CDR1 is DFQATT and CDR2 SNEGSKA (reference sequence). With V trimmed by 0 bases and J by 4 bases, 3 bases remained unmatched. This CDR3 has 14 amino acids. CDR3 sequence reads: CSAREETGGYGYTF. As DNA, the CDR3 is TGCAGTGCTAGAGAAGAGACAGGGGGCTATGGCTACACCTTC.

Many counts were recorded for this clonotype. This chain connects TRBV5-1 to TRBJ2-2; TRBD1 aligns across 8 bases. J gave up 4 bases and V 5 bases, and 10 bases lay outside the gene matches. Germline-derived CDR1 and CDR2 are SGHRS and YFSETQ. The CDR3 covers 16 residues. As DNA, the CDR3 is TGCGCCAGCAGAAAAGGACAGGGAGTTTTCACCGGGGAGCTGTTTTTT. It translates to CASRKGQGVFTGELFF.

This clonotype showed up just a few times. One base away lies a much larger clone, so this may be a sequencing read error. CDR3 loop: CSARPSKGGGTRETQYF. CDR3 DNA: TGCAGTGCTAGACCTTCGAAAGGCGGGGGCACACGAGAGACCCAGTACTTC. The chain carries TRBV20-1 and TRBJ2-5; the D gene is possibly TRBD2 (7 bases). The CDR3 extends over 17 amino acids. Germline V lookup: CDR1 DFQATT, CDR2 SNEGSKA (reference sequence). V was trimmed by 2 bases and J by 4 bases, leaving 23 bases between them.

The chain recombines TRBV6-2 or TRBV6-3 with TRBJ2-7; 7 positions match TRBD1. Germline CDR1 reads MNHEY; CDR2 reads SVGEGT. V shed 0 bases, J shed 2 bases, and the junction held 7 bases outside the gene matches. CDR3 length equals 16 residues. This CDR3 is CASSYSPGTVTYEQYF. The CDR3 nucleotides are TGTGCCAGCAGTTACTCACCCGGGACAGTAACCTACGAGCAGTACTTC.

This clonotype was seen many times. J is TRBJ2-7 and V is TRBV4-3, with D possibly TRBD1 on 6 matching bases. This CDR3 region has 14 residues. CDR1 is LGHNA and CDR2 is YSLEER in the germline V gene. V gave up 3 bases and J gave up 5 bases, with 14 bases separating them. This chain's CDR3 is CASSQRTGIDEQYF. The CDR3 region has the DNA TGCGCCAGCAGCCAGCGAACAGGGATCGACGAGCAGTACTTC.